This T cell receptor beta chain stems from a study of blood T cell repertoires in COVID-19. At the level of the study: Both acute and convalescent COVID-19 samples were obtained from the United States, Italy and Spain. Nucleic acid was either cDNA or gDNA, and it came from T cells, B-cell-depleted T cells, or PBMCs.

Authors' data handling: Reference gene primer amplification gave nucleated cell count estimates. Some clones are missing from TCRdb's copy, which holds only in-frame ones; the method was immunoSEQ multiplex PCR. D and trimming were read from the DNA, whereas the V and J calls and clone size are those reported in that table. The profile shows 200,000 to 250,000 clones, about 85% of them singletons. The CDR3 covers 12 residues. CDR1 is LNHDA and CDR2 is SQIVND in the germline V gene (reference sequence). Trimming left V 4 bases short and J 9 bases short, with 10 bases between. This chain links TRBV19 with TRBJ2-1; D gene uncertain. The specimen sequenced was peripheral blood. This TCR was sampled from a woman aged 60-75 years with active or convalescent COVID-19. For the CDR3, the DNA is TGTGCCAGTAGTAGCACGATCGGTGAGCAGTTCTTC. Protein: CASSSTIGEQFF.